Each of the 6 T cell receptor beta chains below was sequenced from the same sample in a study of cytomegalovirus exposure and HLA in healthy donors. Both 60 Vbeta primers and 13 Jbeta primers went into the PCR. This table comes from immunoSEQ multiplex PCR, and its TCRdb copy is limited to in-frame clones, with some not included. Of under 200,000 clones listed, around 78% are singletons. The sample was PBMCs. The receptors originated from a man in his forties or fifties in good health and CMV-seronegative.

The chain links TRBV28 to TRBJ2-1; 9 bases fit TRBD1. Germline assignment: CDR1 MDHEN and CDR2 SYDVKM. The CDR3 totals 15 residues. V shed 2 bases, J shed 7 bases, and the junction held 6 bases outside the gene matches. Written as DNA, the CDR3 is TGTGCCAGCAGTTTAGGGGACAGGGTAGAGAATGAGCAGTTCTTC. Translating it yields CASSLGDRVENEQFF.

This clone has a handful of counts. This chain joins TRBV5-4 and TRBJ2-3; D remains ambiguous. Per germline, CDR1 SGHNT and CDR2 YYREEE (reference sequence). V lost 5 bases and J 2 bases, leaving 9 bases between the germline ends. The CDR3 runs 13 residues. The CDR3 loop is CASRAPSTDTQYF. In nucleotides, the CDR3 is TGTGCCAGCAGGGCCCCTTCCACAGATACGCAGTATTTT.

A few counts support this clone. The V call is TRBV10-3, the J call TRBJ2-7; 9 bases map to TRBD1. CDR1 ENHRY and CDR2 SYGVKD come from the germline V gene. This CDR3 spans 13 amino acids. V trimming: 10 bases; J trimming: 3 bases; junction bases outside the gene matches: 7. CDR3 nucleotides: TGTGCCACGGGGACAGGGTCGGACTACGAGCAGTACGTC. This translates into CATGTGSDYEQYV.

Concerning this clone itself: Sequence at one end of the junction differs from germline and may be a read error. This chain links TRBV7-7 with TRBJ1-2; D gene ambiguous. CDR1 SSHAT and CDR2 FNYEAQ come from the germline V gene (reference sequence). CDR3 length: 15 residues. The CDR3 sequence is CASSLKDGSPYGYTF. The CDR3 DNA reads TGTGCTAGCAGCTTAAAAGACGGGAGCCCCTATGGCTACACCTTC.

This chain connects TRBV18 to TRBJ2-1; 14 nucleotides match TRBD2. CDR1 is KGHSH and CDR2 is LQKENI in the germline V gene. Trimming removed 3 bases from V and 5 bases from J; junction bases left unmatched: 6. There are 17 residues in the CDR3. CDR3 DNA: TGTGCCAGCTCACCGGGGACTAGCGGGAGCGGACACAATGAGCAGTTCTTC. It codes for CASSPGTSGSGHNEQFF.

This clone showed up just a few times. The gene calls are TRBV7-9 and TRBJ2-5; 7 nucleotides match TRBD2. CDR1 and CDR2 from the germline V gene are SEHNR and FQNEAQ (reference sequence). The CDR3 covers 17 residues. Germline trimming cut 8 bases from V and 0 bases from J; bases unmatched to any gene: 15. CDR3 region: CASEGEGSGLYQETQYF. The DNA for the CDR3 is TGTGCCAGCGAAGGGGAGGGTAGCGGGCTGTACCAAGAGACCCAGTACTTC.